Sequencing of this T cell receptor beta chain was carried out in a study of T cells in Graves' hyperthyroidism and ophthalmopathy. Amplified regions were TCR beta CDR3 sequences from RNA transcripts. First-round RT-PCR of the TCR CDR3 relied on the HTBI primer set. One entry per CDR3 protein results from TCRdb running MiXCR on the multiplex PCR reads. This table holds 300,000 to 400,000 distinct CDR3 sequences, 21% found once. Fresh peripheral blood, approximately 9.6 ml, yielded the PBMCs. Sequenced: blood. The origin of this receptor is a woman aged 45-59 years with Graves' hyperthyroidism.

The CDR3 coding sequence is TGTGCCACCAGTGACTCCACGAGGGACAGAAACTACGAGCAGTACTTC. As protein: CATSDSTRDRNYEQYF. This chain uses TRBV24-1 with TRBJ2-7, with 7 positions matching TRBD1. The ends lost 4 bases at V and 3 bases at J; junction bases unmatched: 11. The CDR3 extends over 16 amino acids. Germline CDR1 is KGHDR and CDR2 is SFDVKD.